Listed here are 15 T cell receptor beta chains from one sample, sequenced in a study of breast tumors, draining lymph nodes, adjacent tissues. Breast cancer patients provided tissue from their axillary draining lymph nodes. A single record per CDR3 protein comes from TCRdb applying MiXCR to the multiplex PCR reads. This table holds approximately 200,000 distinct CDR3 sequences, 25% to 40% found once. Material for sequencing was axillary lymph node tissue. These receptors were taken from a female donor with breast cancer. Some clones in this sample may be carry-over from other donors' samples.

The table lists this clonotype with many counts. The V call is TRBV15, the J call TRBJ2-6; possibly TRBD1 for D (6 bases). This CDR3 is built from 17 residues. Trimming pared 0 bases from V and 4 bases from J, leaving 13 bases between. Germline V gives CDR1 LNHNV, CDR2 YYDKDF (reference sequence). The CDR3 sequence: CATSREVGTGGANVLTF. The CDR3 DNA is TGTGCCACCAGCAGAGAGGTTGGTACAGGGGGGGCCAACGTCCTGACTTTC.

At least ten counts were recorded for this clonotype. The CDR3 region has the DNA TGTGCCAGCAGCTGGGACACGGGTAATTCACCCCTCCACTTT. It encodes CASSWDTGNSPLHF. This chain connects TRBV5-6 to TRBJ1-6, with D tentatively TRBD1 (6 bases). The CDR3 consists of 14 residues. The ends were cut back, 3 bases at V and 6 bases at J, with 10 bases in the middle. Germline lookup yields CDR1 SGHDT and CDR2 YYEEEE.

As to this clonotype: Because it lacks the conserved phenylalanine or tryptophan at the end, this CDR3 is likely a read error. The chain has TRBV15 and TRBJ2-3, with a possible D match to TRBD2 (6 bases). The germline gives CDR1 LNHNV, CDR2 YYDKDF (reference sequence). The CDR3 is made up of 12 amino acids. V lost 4 bases and J lost 6, with 8 bases in between. The CDR3 loop is CATSTSGDTQYL. CDR3 coding DNA: TGTGCCACCAGCACCAGCGGGGATACGCAGTATCTT.

Many counts were recorded for this clonotype. The chain combines TRBV18 with TRBJ2-7; maybe TRBD2 (6 bases). The CDR3 consists of 13 residues. V lost 3 bases to trimming and J lost 5 bases, with 11 bases between them. Per the germline V gene, CDR1 is KGHSH and CDR2 is LQKENI. The DNA for the CDR3 is TGTGCCAGCTCACCTCGGGAGCGAGACGAGCAGTACTTC. This sequence encodes CASSPRERDEQYF.

The chain joins TRBV29-1 to TRBJ1-4, with D perhaps TRBD1 (5 bases). Per germline, CDR1 SQVTM and CDR2 ANQGSEA. CDR3 length: 12 amino acids. The V gene lost 3 bases and the J gene lost 3 bases, with 5 bases spanning the gap. The CDR3 loop is CSVEGANEKLFF. CDR3 nucleotide sequence: TGCAGCGTTGAGGGGGCTAATGAAAAACTGTTTTTT.

This clonotype was seen many times. V and J are TRBV29-1 and TRBJ2-7; D may correspond to TRBD1 or TRBD2 (5 bases each). The CDR3 has 14 amino acids. The germline V and J ends were trimmed by 6 bases and 5 bases, with 20 bases remaining between them. CDR1 SQVTM and CDR2 ANQGSEA come from the germline V gene. The CDR3: CSVQERGVLNEQYF. CDR3 DNA sequence: TGCAGCGTACAGGAGAGAGGGGTCCTTAACGAGCAGTACTTC.

In regard to this clonotype: Since a much larger clone is just one base distant, this may be a read error. Here the CDR3 omits its conserved ending phenylalanine or tryptophan, so a read error is the likely source. The chain carries TRBV19 and TRBJ2-1; D is perhaps TRBD2 (7 bases). The CDR3 totals 17 residues. Deletions cut 5 bases from V and 8 bases from J, with 25 bases between. CDR1 is LNHDA and CDR2 is SQIVND in the germline V gene (reference sequence). The CDR3 nucleotides are TGTGCCAGTAGTCCCATGCTCCGGGAGGTCGGGGGCGATGAGCAGTTCCTC. It encodes CASSPMLREVGGDEQFL.

This clonotype has a count of ten or more. The chain carries TRBV20-1 and TRBJ2-1; D gene ambiguous. CDR3 length: 12 amino acids. The V and J ends lost 6 bases and 5 bases respectively, with 11 bases between them. Germline V gene sequence: CDR1 DFQATT, CDR2 SNEGSKA (reference sequence). The CDR3 coding sequence is TGCAGTGCCACCCGGACGAACAATGAGCAGTTCTTC. As protein: CSATRTNNEQFF.

This clonotype was seen repeatedly, ten times or more. The rearrangement joins TRBV5-6 to TRBJ1-3, with 9 nucleotides matching TRBD1. The germline V gene encodes CDR1 SGHDT and CDR2 YYEEEE. The V gene end was trimmed by 4 bases and the J gene end by 0 bases; junction bases not matched to a gene: 2. This CDR3 contains 15 residues. The CDR3 here is CASSRDRVSGNTIYF. The DNA for the CDR3 is TGTGCCAGCAGCCGGGACAGGGTCTCTGGAAACACCATATATTTT.

This clonotype was seen ten or more times. This rearrangement joins TRBV14 to TRBJ2-5, with a possible D match to TRBD2 (6 bases). The CDR3 is 14 residues long. V was cut by 4 bases and J by 2 bases, with 11 bases left in between. Germline CDR1 is SGHDN and CDR2 is FVKESK. The CDR3 is CASSLGGRQETQYF. The CDR3 DNA reads as TGTGCCAGCAGCCTTGGGGGGAGACAAGAGACCCAGTACTTC.

Many counts were recorded for this clonotype. The gene calls are TRBV19 and TRBJ1-5; D is uncertain. V was cut by 7 bases and J by 4 bases, with 8 bases left in between. Germline values: CDR1 LNHDA, CDR2 SQIVND (reference sequence). The CDR3 sequence is 12 residues long. The CDR3 is CASTNINQPQHF. The CDR3 bases are TGTGCCAGTACCAACATAAATCAGCCCCAGCATTTT.

About this clonotype: The CDR3 does not close with the conserved phenylalanine or tryptophan, likely indicating a read error. This chain uses TRBV19 with TRBJ2-5; D gene uncertain. The CDR3 length is 14 residues. V was shortened by 6 bases and J by 7 bases, with 18 bases between the two germline ends. Germline V gene lookup returns CDR1 LNHDA and CDR2 SQIVND (reference sequence). CDR3 in amino acids: CASSTRRVKGTQYC. In DNA form, the CDR3 reads TGTGCCAGTAGCACCAGGCGTGTTAAAGGGACCCAGTACTGC.

The chain is built from TRBV7-2 and TRBJ2-7; the match to TRBD2 covers 11 bases. With V trimmed by 5 bases and J by 2 bases, 5 bases remained unmatched. The CDR3 runs 15 residues. CDR1 is SGHTA, CDR2 FQGNSA, per germline. For the CDR3, the DNA is TGTGCCAGCAGCACTAGCGGGAGCTCGACCTACGAGCAGTACTTC. It is translated as CASSTSGSSTYEQYF. The full variable domain, completed using reference TRBV7-2 and TRBJ2-7, is GAGVSQSPSNKVTEKGKDVELRCDPISGHTALYWYRQSLGQGLEFLIYFQGNSAPDKSGLPSDRFSAERTGGSVSTLTIQRTQQEDSAVYLCASSTSGSSTYEQYFGPGTRLTVT.

The rearrangement uses TRBV7-3 and TRBJ2-2, with 7 bases identical to TRBD2. CDR1 is SGHTA, CDR2 FQGTGA, per germline. The trim removed 2 bases at V and 6 bases at J, leaving 6 bases unmatched. CDR3 size: 15 residues. CDR3 loop: CASSLQASGAGELFF. CDR3 sequence (DNA): TGTGCCAGCAGCTTACAGGCCAGCGGGGCCGGGGAGCTGTTTTTT.

This chain uses TRBV6-5 with TRBJ2-7; D is ambiguous. Germline CDR1 is MNHEY and CDR2 is SVGAGI. The length of the CDR3 is 10 residues. Trimming removed 4 bases from V and 9 bases from J, with 7 bases in between. CDR3 in DNA: TGTGCCAGCAGTTCCCGGGCGCAGTACTTC. Its translation is CASSSRAQYF.